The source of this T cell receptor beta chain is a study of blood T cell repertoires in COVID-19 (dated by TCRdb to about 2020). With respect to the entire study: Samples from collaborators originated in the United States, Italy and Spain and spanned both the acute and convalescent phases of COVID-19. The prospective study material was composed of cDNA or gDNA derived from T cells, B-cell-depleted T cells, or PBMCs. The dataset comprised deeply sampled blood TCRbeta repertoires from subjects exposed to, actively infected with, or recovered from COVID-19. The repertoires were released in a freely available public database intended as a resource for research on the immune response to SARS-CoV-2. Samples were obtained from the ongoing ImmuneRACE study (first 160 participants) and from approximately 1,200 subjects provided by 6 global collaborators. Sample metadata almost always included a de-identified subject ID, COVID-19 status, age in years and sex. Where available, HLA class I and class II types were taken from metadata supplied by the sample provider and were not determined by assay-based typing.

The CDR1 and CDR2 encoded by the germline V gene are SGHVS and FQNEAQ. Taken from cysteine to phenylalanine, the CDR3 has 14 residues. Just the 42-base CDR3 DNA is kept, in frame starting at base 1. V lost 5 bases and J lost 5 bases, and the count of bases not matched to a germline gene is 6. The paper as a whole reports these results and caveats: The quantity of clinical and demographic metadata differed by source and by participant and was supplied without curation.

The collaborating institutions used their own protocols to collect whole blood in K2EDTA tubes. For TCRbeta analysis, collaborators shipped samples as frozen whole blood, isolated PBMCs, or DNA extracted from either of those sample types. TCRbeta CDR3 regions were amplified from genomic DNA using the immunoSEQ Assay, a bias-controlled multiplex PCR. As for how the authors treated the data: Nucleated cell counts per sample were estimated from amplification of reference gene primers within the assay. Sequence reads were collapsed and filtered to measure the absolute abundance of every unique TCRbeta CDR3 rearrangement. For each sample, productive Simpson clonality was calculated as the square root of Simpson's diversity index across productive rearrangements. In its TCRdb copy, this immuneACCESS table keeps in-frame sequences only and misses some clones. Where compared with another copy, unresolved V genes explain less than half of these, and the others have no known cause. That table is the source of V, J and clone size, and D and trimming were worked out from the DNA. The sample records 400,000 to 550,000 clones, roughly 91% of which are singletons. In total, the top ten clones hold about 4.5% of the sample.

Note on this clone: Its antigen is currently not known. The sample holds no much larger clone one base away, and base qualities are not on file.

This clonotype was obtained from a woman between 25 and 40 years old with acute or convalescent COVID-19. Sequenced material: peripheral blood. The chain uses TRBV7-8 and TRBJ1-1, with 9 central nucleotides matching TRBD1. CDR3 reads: CASSEQGARTEAFF. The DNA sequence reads TGTGCCAGCAGCGAACAGGGGGCTAGAACTGAAGCTTTCTTT.